The clone carrying this T cell receptor beta chain was detected a few times. The deep-level immunoSEQ assay was used. DNA from unsorted PBMC was sequenced on ten immunoSEQ deep assay plates. Source study methods: ImmunoSEQ gave junction-only sequences without quality scores, so filtering differed. Here immunoSEQ multiplex PCR was the method, and the copy in TCRdb shows in-frame clones only, minus some. V, J and clone size are those of that table, while D and trimming were read from the DNA. The sample yields about 460,000 clones, 75% to 80% seen once. CDR1 and CDR2 from the germline V gene are SGHRS and YFSETQ. This CDR3 comprises 16 residues. Trimming pared 6 bases from V and 4 bases from J, leaving 20 bases between. This specimen belongs to a study of shared clonotypes between healthy human individuals.

V usage is TRBV5-1 and J usage is TRBJ2-1; no reliable D call. The sequence derives from a woman aged 40 to 50 in good health. Some clones in this sample may be carry-over from other donors' samples. The sequencing input was PBMCs. This chain's CDR3 is CASKIEPGVGYNEQFF. In nucleotides, the CDR3 is TGCGCCAGCAAAATTGAACCCGGAGTAGGGTACAATGAGCAGTTCTTC.